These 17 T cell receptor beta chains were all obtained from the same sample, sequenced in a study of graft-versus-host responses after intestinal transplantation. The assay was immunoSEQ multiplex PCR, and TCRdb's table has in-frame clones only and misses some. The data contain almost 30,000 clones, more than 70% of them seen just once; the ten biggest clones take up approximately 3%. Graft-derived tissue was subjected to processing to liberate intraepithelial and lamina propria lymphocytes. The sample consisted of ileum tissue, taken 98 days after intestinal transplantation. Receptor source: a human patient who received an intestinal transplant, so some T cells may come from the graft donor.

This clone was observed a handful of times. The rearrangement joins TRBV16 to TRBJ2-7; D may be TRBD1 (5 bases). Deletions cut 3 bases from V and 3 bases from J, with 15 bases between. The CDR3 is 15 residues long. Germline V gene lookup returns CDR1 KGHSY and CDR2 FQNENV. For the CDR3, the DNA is TGTGCCAGCAGCCACGTCCAGGGTATCCTCTACGAGCAGTACTTC. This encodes CASSHVQGILYEQYF.

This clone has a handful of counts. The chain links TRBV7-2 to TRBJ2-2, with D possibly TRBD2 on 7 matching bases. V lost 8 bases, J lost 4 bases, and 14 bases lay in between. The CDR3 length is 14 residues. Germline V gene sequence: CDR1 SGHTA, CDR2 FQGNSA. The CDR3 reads CASDGGRATGELFF. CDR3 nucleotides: TGTGCCAGCGACGGGGGGCGGGCCACCGGGGAGCTGTTTTTT.

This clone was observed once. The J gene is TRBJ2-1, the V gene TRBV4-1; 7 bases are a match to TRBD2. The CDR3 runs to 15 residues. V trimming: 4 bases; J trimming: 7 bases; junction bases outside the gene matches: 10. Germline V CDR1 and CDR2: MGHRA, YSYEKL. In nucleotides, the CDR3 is TGCGCCAGCAGCCCTCACGCGGGAGCGGGGAATGAGCAGTTCTTC. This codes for CASSPHAGAGNEQFF.

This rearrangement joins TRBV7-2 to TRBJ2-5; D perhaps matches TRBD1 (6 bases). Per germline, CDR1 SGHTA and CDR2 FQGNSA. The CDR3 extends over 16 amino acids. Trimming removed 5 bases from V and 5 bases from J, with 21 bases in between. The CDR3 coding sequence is TGTGCCAGCAGCCAATCCTGGGACAACCCCCTTGAGACCCAGTACTTC. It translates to CASSQSWDNPLETQYF.

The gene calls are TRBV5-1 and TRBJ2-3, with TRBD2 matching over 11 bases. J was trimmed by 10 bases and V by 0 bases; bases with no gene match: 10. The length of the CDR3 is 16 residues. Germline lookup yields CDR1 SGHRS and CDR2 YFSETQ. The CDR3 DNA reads TGCGCCAGCAGCTTGGCTCTAGCGGGGGGCCCTAACGCGCAGTATTTT. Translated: CASSLALAGGPNAQYF.

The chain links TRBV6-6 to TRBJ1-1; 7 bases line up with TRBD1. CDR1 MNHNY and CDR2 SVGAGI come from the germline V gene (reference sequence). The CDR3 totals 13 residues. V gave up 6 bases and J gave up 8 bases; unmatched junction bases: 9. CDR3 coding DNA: TGTGCCAGCAGCGAACCGGGACAGCCAGAAGCTTTCTTT. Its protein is CASSEPGQPEAFF.

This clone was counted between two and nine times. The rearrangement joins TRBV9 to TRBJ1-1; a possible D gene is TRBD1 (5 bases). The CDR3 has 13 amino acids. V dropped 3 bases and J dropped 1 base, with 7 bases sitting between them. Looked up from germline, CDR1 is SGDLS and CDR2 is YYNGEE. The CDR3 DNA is TGTGCCAGCAGCGGTCAGGGGAACACTGAAGCTTTCTTT. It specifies CASSGQGNTEAFF.

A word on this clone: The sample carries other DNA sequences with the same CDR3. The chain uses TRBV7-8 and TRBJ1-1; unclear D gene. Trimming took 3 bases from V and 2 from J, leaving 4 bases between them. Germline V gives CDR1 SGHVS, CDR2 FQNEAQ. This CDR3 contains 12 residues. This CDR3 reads CASSFGNTEAFF. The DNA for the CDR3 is TGTGCCAGCAGCTTTGGTAACACTGAAGCTTTCTTT.

The CDR3 DNA reads as TGTGCCAGCAGGGTCGGGACATGGAACACTGAAGCTTTCTTT. Amino acids: CASRVGTWNTEAFF. The rearrangement links TRBV2 to TRBJ1-1; weak D call: TRBD1 (6 bases). V was clipped by 6 bases and J by 1 base, with 12 bases between them. This CDR3 has 14 residues. CDR1 SNHLY and CDR2 FYNNEI come from the germline V gene.

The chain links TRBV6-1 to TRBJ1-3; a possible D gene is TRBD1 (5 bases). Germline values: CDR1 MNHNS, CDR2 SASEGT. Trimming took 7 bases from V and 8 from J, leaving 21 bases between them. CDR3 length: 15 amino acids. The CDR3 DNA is TGTGCCAGCACCCCCTCGTGGGGAGAGGGGTACACCATATATTTT. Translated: CASTPSWGEGYTIYF.

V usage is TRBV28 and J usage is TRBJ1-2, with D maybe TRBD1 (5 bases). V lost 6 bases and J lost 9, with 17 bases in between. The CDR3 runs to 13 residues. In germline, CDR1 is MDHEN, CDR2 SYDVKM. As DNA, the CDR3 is TGTGCCAGCAGGACCGTGGTGGGGGGTAGCTACACCTTC. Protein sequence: CASRTVVGGSYTF.

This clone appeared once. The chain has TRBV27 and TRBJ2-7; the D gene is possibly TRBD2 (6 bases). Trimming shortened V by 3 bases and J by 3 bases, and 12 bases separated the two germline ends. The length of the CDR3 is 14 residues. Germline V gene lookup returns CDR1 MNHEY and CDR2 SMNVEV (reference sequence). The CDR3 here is CASSFGQGGYEQYF. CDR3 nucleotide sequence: TGTGCCAGCAGTTTTGGTCAGGGAGGCTACGAGCAGTACTTC.

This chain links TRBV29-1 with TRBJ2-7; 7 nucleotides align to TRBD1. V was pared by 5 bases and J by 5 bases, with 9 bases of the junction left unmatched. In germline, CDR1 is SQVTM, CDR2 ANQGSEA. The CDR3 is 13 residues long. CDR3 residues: CSVTRDSSNEQYF. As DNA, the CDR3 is TGCAGCGTTACTCGGGACAGTTCCAACGAGCAGTACTTC.

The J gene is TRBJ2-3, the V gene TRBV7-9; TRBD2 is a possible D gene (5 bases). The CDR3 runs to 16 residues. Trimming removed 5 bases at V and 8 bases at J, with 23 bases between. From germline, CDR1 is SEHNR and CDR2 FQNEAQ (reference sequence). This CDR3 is CASSPGVGNTEGTQYF. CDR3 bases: TGTGCCAGCAGCCCAGGAGTCGGGAACACAGAGGGTACGCAGTATTTT.

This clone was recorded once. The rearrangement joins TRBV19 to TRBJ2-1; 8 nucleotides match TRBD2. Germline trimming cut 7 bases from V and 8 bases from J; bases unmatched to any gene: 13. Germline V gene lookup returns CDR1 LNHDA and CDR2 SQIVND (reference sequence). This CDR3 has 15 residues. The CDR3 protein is CASKRVGGAWDEQFF. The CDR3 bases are TGTGCCAGTAAAAGGGTCGGGGGGGCCTGGGATGAGCAGTTCTTC.

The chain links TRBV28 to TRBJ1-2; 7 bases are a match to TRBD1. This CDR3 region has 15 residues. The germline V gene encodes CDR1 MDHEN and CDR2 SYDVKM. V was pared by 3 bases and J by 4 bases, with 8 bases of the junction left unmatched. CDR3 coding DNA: TGTGCCAGCAGTTTTGGGGTACAGGGGATCTATGGCTACACCTTC. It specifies CASSFGVQGIYGYTF.

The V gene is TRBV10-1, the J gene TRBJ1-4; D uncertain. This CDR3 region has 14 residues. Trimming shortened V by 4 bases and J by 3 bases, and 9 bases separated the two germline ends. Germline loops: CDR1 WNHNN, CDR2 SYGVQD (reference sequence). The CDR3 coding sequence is TGCGCCAGCAGTGGCCCACCGGCTAATGAAAAACTGTTTTTT. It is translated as CASSGPPANEKLFF.